A selection of T cell receptor beta chains follows, all from one sample in a study of blood T cell repertoires in COVID-19. The table came from immunoSEQ multiplex PCR; TCRdb's copy has only in-frame clones and leaves some out. Of 150,000 to 200,000 clones in the sample, roughly 90% are singletons; the top ten hold nearly 5%. The specimen sequenced was peripheral blood. These TCRs come from a man aged 30 to 39 with COVID-19, enrolled during active disease. CDR3s include the opening cysteine and the closing phenylalanine or tryptophan. A D gene is named only where the DNA matches it firmly. Part of the rows lack a size; the others show once, few, many or a class for expanded clones.

>TRBV3-1/TRBV3-2|16|-|-|TRBJ2-3
CASSHESGWSTDTQYF
TGTGCCAGCAGCCATGAGAGCGGGTGGAGCACAGATACGCAGTATTTT
>TRBV6-4|15|TRBD1|-|TRBJ1-2
CASSYASGTAYGYTF
TGTGCCAGCAGTTACGCGTCCGGGACAGCTTATGGCTACACCTTC
>TRBV5-5|16|TRBD2|-|TRBJ2-3
CASSQSGTSSTDTQYF
TGTGCCAGCAGCCAGTCCGGGACTAGTAGCACAGATACGCAGTATTTT
>TRBV11-3|15|TRBD1|-|TRBJ2-3
CASSFGTGVSYTQYF
TGTGCCAGCAGCTTTGGGACAGGGGTTTCGTATACGCAGTATTTT
>TRBV24-1|15|TRBD1|-|TRBJ1-5
CATSDRTGRYQPQHF
TGTGCCACCAGTGACAGGACAGGAAGGTACCAGCCCCAGCATTTT
>TRBV30|16|-|-|TRBJ1-3
CAWSSLTGGGGNTIYF
TGTGCCTGGAGTAGTTTGACAGGCGGCGGAGGAAACACCATATATTTT
>TRBV18|15|TRBD1|-|TRBJ1-1
CASSPLKGAITEAFF
TGTGCCAGCTCACCACTCAAGGGGGCCATCACTGAAGCTTTCTTT
>TRBV6-6|14|-|-|TRBJ1-5
CASSLQGRNQPQHF
TGTGCCAGCAGTTTACAGGGACGCAATCAGCCCCAGCATTTT
>TRBV4-3|13|-|-|TRBJ1-1
CASSQDEVTEAFF
TGCGCCAGCAGCCAAGATGAGGTCACTGAAGCTTTCTTT
>TRBV5-1|15|TRBD1|-|TRBJ2-3
CASSLLGTGSRTQYF
TGCGCCAGCAGCTTGCTCGGGACAGGGTCTCGTACGCAGTATTTT
>TRBV28|13|-|-|TRBJ1-2
CASSLSGFYGYTF
TGTGCCAGCAGTTTATCGGGGTTTTATGGCTACACCTTC
>TRBV27|20|-|-|TRBJ2-2
CASSSRPRRRTPPRDGELFF
TGTGCCAGCAGTTCTCGGCCCAGAAGACGGACACCCCCAAGGGACGGGGAGCTGTTTTTT
>TRBV4-1|14|-|once|TRBJ1-5
CASSQLTIDQPQHF
TGCGCCAGCAGCCAATTAACAATTGATCAGCCCCAGCATTTT
>TRBV11-2|13|TRBD1|-|TRBJ1-1
CASSRPGTGSDLF
TGTGCCAGCAGCCGTCCCGGGACAGGGAGCGACCTCTTT
>TRBV4-2|18|TRBD2|-|TRBJ2-7
CASSQENSRVAGLYEQYF
TGTGCCAGCAGCCAAGAAAACTCGAGAGTAGCGGGACTCTACGAGCAGTACTTC
>TRBV4-3|15|-|-|TRBJ2-1
CASSQDPGLSNEQFF
TGCGCCAGCAGCCAAGATCCGGGTCTAAGCAATGAGCAGTTCTTC
>TRBV7-2|15|TRBD1|-|TRBJ2-7
CASSWGQGIYYEQYF
TGTGCCAGCAGCTGGGGACAGGGGATATACTACGAGCAGTACTTC
>TRBV5-5|16|-|-|TRBJ2-2
CASSFVRGANTGELFF
TGTGCCAGCAGCTTCGTCCGGGGAGCGAACACCGGGGAGCTGTTTTTT
>TRBV3-1/TRBV3-2|13|-|few|TRBJ1-5
CASSQDLNQPQHF
TGTGCCAGCAGCCAAGACCTAAATCAGCCCCAGCATTTT
>TRBV9|16|-|-|TRBJ1-3
CASSVDAAGSGNTIYF
TGTGCCAGCAGCGTAGACGCCGCGGGATCAGGAAACACCATATATTTT